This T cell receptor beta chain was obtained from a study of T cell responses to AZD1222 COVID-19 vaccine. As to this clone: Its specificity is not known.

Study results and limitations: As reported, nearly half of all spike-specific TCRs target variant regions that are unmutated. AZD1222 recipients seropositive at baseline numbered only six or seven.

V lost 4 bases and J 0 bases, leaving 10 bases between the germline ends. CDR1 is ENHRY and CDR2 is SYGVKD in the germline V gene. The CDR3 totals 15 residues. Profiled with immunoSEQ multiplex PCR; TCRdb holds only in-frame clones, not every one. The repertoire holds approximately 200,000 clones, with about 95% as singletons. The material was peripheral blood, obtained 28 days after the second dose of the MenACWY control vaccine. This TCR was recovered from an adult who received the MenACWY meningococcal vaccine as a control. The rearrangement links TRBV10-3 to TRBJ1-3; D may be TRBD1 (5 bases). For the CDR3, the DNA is TGTGCCATCAGTGGATCAGGGAACTCTGGAAACACCATATATTTT. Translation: CAISGSGNSGNTIYF.